Listed here are 9 T cell receptor beta chains from one sample, sequenced in a study of tumor-infiltrating lymphocytes in primary liver carcinoma. Starting from around 510 ng of total RNA, TCR beta cDNA was produced with a primer in the constant region. Slightly modified ARM-PCR with three nested multiplex PCR rounds yielded TCR beta libraries. The study ran its first two PCR rounds for about 11 cycles each, using TRBV1-TRBV30 forward primers and a C-beta reverse primer. TCRdb independently ran MiXCR on the multiplex PCR reads; one entry per CDR3 protein. The sample consists of 90,000 to 150,000 distinct CDR3 sequences, approximately 71% of them appearing once. Total RNA and DNA came together from approximately 20-30 mg of bulk tissue without cell sorting. Input material: tumor-adjacent normal liver tissue. The receptors stem from a woman in her sixties or seventies with primary liver carcinoma and hepatitis B virus infection.

The chain links TRBV5-1 to TRBJ2-2; TRBD2 agrees at 9 bases. The CDR3 has 16 residues. Germline CDR1 and CDR2: SGHRS and YFSETQ. The V gene end was trimmed by 2 bases and the J gene end by 1 base; junction bases not matched to a gene: 3. Written as DNA, the CDR3 is TGCGCCAGCAGCTTCAGCGGGAGGCAGAACACCGGGGAGCTGTTTTTT. Translating gives CASSFSGRQNTGELFF.

V usage is TRBV9 and J usage is TRBJ1-1; 7 bases align to TRBD1. CDR1 is SGDLS and CDR2 is YYNGEE in the germline V gene. J gave up 3 bases and V 4 bases, and 6 bases lay outside the gene matches. The CDR3 consists of 14 residues. CDR3 loop: CASSSQTGDTEAFF. In DNA form, the CDR3 reads TGTGCCAGCAGCTCCCAAACAGGGGACACTGAAGCTTTCTTT.

To note about this clonotype: A much larger clone sits a single nucleotide away, making a read error possible. This chain links TRBV5-1 with TRBJ2-7, with 9 bases fitting TRBD2. The junction had 10 bases not matched to a gene; V was cut back by 0 bases and J by 9 bases. The germline CDR1 and CDR2 sequences are SGHRS and YFSETQ. The CDR3 extends over 15 amino acids. The CDR3 DNA sequence: TGCGCCAGCAGCTTGGAGGCTAGCGGGATTGGCGGGCAGTACTTC. Its protein is CASSLEASGIGGQYF.

The chain couples TRBV11-2 to TRBJ2-3, with D possibly being TRBD1 or TRBD2 (5 bases each). The ends were cut back, 5 bases at V and 13 bases at J, with 25 bases in the middle. CDR1 and CDR2 from the germline V gene are SGHAT and FQNNGV. This CDR3 spans 15 amino acids. CDR3 loop: CASSPGARGGDSEYF. CDR3 DNA sequence: TGTGCCAGCAGCCCCGGGGCGAGAGGTGGAGATAGTGAGTATTTT.

Turning to this clonotype: This may come from a read error, since a much larger clone is one base off. This chain connects TRBV28 to TRBJ1-5, with no clear D. The V gene's germline CDR1 is MDHEN and CDR2 SYDVKM. This CDR3 is 15 amino acids long. The V end lost 4 bases, the J end lost 15 bases, and 25 bases lay between the germline ends. As DNA, the CDR3 is TGTGCCAGCAGTTCGGCTGGAGGTTCTTCGAACTCAGGGCATTTT. Translated, it gives CASSSAGGSSNSGHF. Supplemented by reference TRBV28 and TRBJ1-5, the full variable domain reads DVKVTQSSRYLVKRTGEKVFLECVQDMDHENMFWYRQDPGLGLRLIYFSYDVKMKEKGDIPEGYSVSREKKERFSLILESASTNQTSMYLCASSSAGGSSNSGHFGDGTRLSIL.

Turning to this clonotype: The CDR3 ends on some other residue instead of the conserved phenylalanine or tryptophan, so this is likely a read error. V usage is TRBV12-3 or TRBV12-4 and J usage is TRBJ2-2; 10 bases map to TRBD2. The CDR3 runs to 16 residues. DNA of the CDR3: TGTGCCAGCAGTTCTCCGGGACTAGCGAAGACCGGGGAGCTGTTTCTT. It codes for CASSSPGLAKTGELFL.

Notes on this clonotype: The conserved final phenylalanine or tryptophan is absent from the CDR3, which likely points to a read error. The rearrangement links TRBV12-3 or TRBV12-4 to TRBJ1-1; possible D gene TRBD1, 6 bases. This CDR3 has 13 residues. In DNA, the CDR3 is TGTGCCAGCAGTCTAGCCACAGGGACGAGAGCTTTCTTA. It encodes CASSLATGTRAFL.

On this clonotype: At one end, the junction sequence differs from germline, possibly due to a read error. This chain connects TRBV11-2 to TRBJ2-2; 12 bases map to TRBD2. The germline CDR1 and CDR2 sequences are SGHAT and FQNNGV. This CDR3 has 18 amino acids. The CDR3 DNA follows: TGTGCCAGGATCGCGCTCGGACTAGCGGGAACAAACACCGGGGAACTGTTTTTT. The encoded protein is CARIALGLAGTNTGELFF.

As concerns this clonotype: At one end, the junction sequence differs from germline, possibly due to a read error. This chain joins TRBV11-2 and TRBJ2-3, with 10 bases aligning to TRBD1. This CDR3 region has 17 residues. Germline V gene lookup returns CDR1 SGHAT and CDR2 FQNNGV. This chain's CDR3 is CDSNLGQGTGGADTHYF. CDR3 coding DNA: TGTGACAGCAACCTGGGACAGGGGACGGGAGGGGCAGATACGCATTATTTT.